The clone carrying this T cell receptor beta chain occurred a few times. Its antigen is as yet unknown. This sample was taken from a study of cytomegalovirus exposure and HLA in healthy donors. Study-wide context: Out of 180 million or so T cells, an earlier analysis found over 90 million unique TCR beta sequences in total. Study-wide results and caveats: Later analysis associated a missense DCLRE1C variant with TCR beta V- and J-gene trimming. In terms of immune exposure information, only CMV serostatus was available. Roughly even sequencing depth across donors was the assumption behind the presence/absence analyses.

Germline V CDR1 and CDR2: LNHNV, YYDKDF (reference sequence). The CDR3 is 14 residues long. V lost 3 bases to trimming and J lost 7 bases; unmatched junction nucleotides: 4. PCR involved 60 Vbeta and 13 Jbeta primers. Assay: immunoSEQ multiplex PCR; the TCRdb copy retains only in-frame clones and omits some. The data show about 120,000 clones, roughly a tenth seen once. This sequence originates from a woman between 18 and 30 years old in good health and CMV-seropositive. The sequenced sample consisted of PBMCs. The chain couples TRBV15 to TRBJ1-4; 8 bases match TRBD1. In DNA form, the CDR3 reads TGTGCCACCAGCAGGCTGGGGACAGGTGAAAAACTGTTTTTT. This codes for CATSRLGTGEKLFF.